This T cell receptor (beta chain) was identified in a study of blood T cell repertoires in COVID-19. Study information: Acute and convalescent COVID-19 specimens originated in the United States, Italy and Spain.

Per the original data handling: Estimated nucleated cell counts came from reference gene primer amplification. The table came from immunoSEQ multiplex PCR; TCRdb's copy has only in-frame clones and leaves some out. V and J calls and clone size are those listed in that table; D and trimming were worked out from the DNA. Among 220,000 or so clones listed, less than 90% were seen once. The length of the CDR3 is 15 residues. V lost 7 bases, J lost 0 bases, and 14 bases lay in between. Germline CDR1 LGHNT, CDR2 FRNRAP. This rearrangement joins TRBV12-5 to TRBJ2-3; D call uncertain. Material for sequencing was peripheral blood. This TCR derives from a woman in her sixties who had recovered from COVID-19. This chain's CDR3 is CASAQSATSTDTQYF. The DNA for the CDR3 is TGTGCTAGTGCTCAGAGCGCCACGAGCACAGATACGCAGTATTTT.